Below are 13 T cell receptor beta chains sequenced from a single sample in a study of T cell responses to AZD1222 COVID-19 vaccine. Profiled with immunoSEQ multiplex PCR; TCRdb holds only in-frame clones, not every one. The sample records about 120,000 clones, 80% to 90% being singletons. Source: peripheral blood, taken on day 0 of AZD1222 vaccination. These receptors all come from an adult in good health.

The gene calls are TRBV3-1 (or the pseudogene TRBV3-2) and TRBJ2-5; maybe TRBD2 (6 bases). V was pared by 8 bases and J by 4 bases, with 14 bases between. There are 13 residues in the CDR3. In germline, CDR1 is LGHDT, CDR2 YNNKEL (reference sequence). CDR3 residues: CASGPRGRETQYF. The CDR3 DNA reads as TGTGCCAGCGGTCCGCGGGGACGAGAGACCCAGTACTTC.

The CDR3, as DNA: TGTGCCTGGAGTAGAGGACAGTGGACTGAAGCTTTCTTT. It specifies CAWSRGQWTEAFF. J is TRBJ1-1 and V is TRBV30; D is perhaps TRBD1 (6 bases). Trimming pared 2 bases from V and 5 bases from J, leaving 12 bases between. CDR3 size: 13 residues. Looked up from germline, CDR1 is GTSNPN and CDR2 is SVGIG (reference sequence).

The chain is built from TRBV4-1 and TRBJ2-3; possible D gene TRBD1, 6 bases. The ends were cut back, 3 bases at V and 1 base at J, with 11 bases in the middle. The CDR3 is made up of 15 amino acids. Germline V gene data show CDR1 as MGHRA and CDR2 as YSYEKL. The CDR3 here is CASSQLGHGTDTQYF. In DNA form, the CDR3 reads TGCGCCAGCAGCCAGCTGGGACATGGCACAGATACGCAGTATTTT.

J is TRBJ1-5 and V is TRBV27; possible D gene TRBD1, 6 bases. CDR1 and CDR2 (germline): MNHEY, SMNVEV (reference sequence). V was pared by 11 bases and J by 2 bases, with 19 bases between. The CDR3 is made up of 15 amino acids. The CDR3 DNA sequence: TGTGCCTCCCACGGGGGAGGGGGAGGCAATCAGCCCCAGCATTTT. This encodes CASHGGGGGNQPQHF.

This chain uses TRBV6-5 with TRBJ2-1, with D tentatively TRBD1 or TRBD2 (5 bases each). The length of the CDR3 is 15 residues. Germline V gene lookup returns CDR1 MNHEY and CDR2 SVGAGI. Trimming shortened V by 3 bases and J by 6 bases, and 15 bases separated the two germline ends. The CDR3 spells CASSYLGVSLNEQFF. The CDR3 DNA is TGTGCCAGCAGTTATCTGGGGGTATCCCTCAATGAGCAGTTCTTC.

The chain uses TRBV5-1 and TRBJ2-1; unclear D gene. V was cut by 5 bases and J by 5 bases, with 8 bases left in between. Looked up from germline, CDR1 is SGHRS and CDR2 is YFSETQ. This CDR3 has 12 residues. The CDR3 reads CASSYGNNEQFF. In DNA form, the CDR3 reads TGCGCCAGCAGTTACGGAAACAATGAGCAGTTCTTC.

Written as DNA, the CDR3 is TGTGCCAGCAGCCTAGGCTTGGGGCTCCAATTAACCTACAATGAGCAGTTCTTC. This sequence encodes CASSLGLGLQLTYNEQFF. This chain joins TRBV7-2 and TRBJ2-1; perhaps TRBD1 as D (5 bases). The V gene's germline CDR1 is SGHTA and CDR2 FQGNSA. This CDR3 region has 18 residues. V lost 5 bases and J lost 2, with 22 bases in between. Full variable domain (missing parts from reference TRBV7-2 and TRBJ2-1): GAGVSQSPSNKVTEKGKDVELRCDPISGHTALYWYRQSLGQGLEFLIYFQGNSAPDKSGLPSDRFSAERTGGSVSTLTIQRTQQEDSAVYLCASSLGLGLQLTYNEQFFGPGTRLTVL.

This sequence joins TRBV10-3 and TRBJ2-7; the D gene is possibly TRBD1 (5 bases). The V end lost 2 bases, the J end lost 3 bases, and 11 bases lay between the germline ends. There are 14 residues in the CDR3. The germline CDR1 and CDR2 sequences are ENHRY and SYGVKD. The CDR3 here is CAISERGQHYEQYF. The DNA for the CDR3 is TGTGCCATCAGTGAGAGGGGCCAACACTACGAGCAGTACTTC.

This chain uses TRBV4-2 with TRBJ2-7; 8 bases fit TRBD2. CDR3 size: 16 residues. Germline-derived CDR1 and CDR2 are LGHNA and YNFKEQ. With 1 base clipped from V and 5 bases from J, the junction kept 10 bases outside the gene matches. The DNA for the CDR3 is TGTGCCAGCAGCCAAGTAACGGGACTAGGAGTTAACGAGCAGTACTTC. This codes for CASSQVTGLGVNEQYF.

The CDR3 nucleotides read TGTGCCAGCAGTTCAGGGGGAGAAATGAACACTGAAGCTTTCTTT. Its protein product is CASSSGGEMNTEAFF. The chain is built from TRBV28 and TRBJ1-1; 7 bases fit TRBD1. V lost 4 bases and J lost 0; bases outside the gene matches: 5. The CDR3 spans 15 residues. The germline CDR1 and CDR2 sequences are MDHEN and SYDVKM.

This chain joins TRBV19 and TRBJ1-5, with D possibly being TRBD1 (5 bases). The V and J ends lost 3 bases and 1 base respectively, with 16 bases between them. The CDR3 has 17 residues. Germline CDR1 is LNHDA and CDR2 is SQIVND (reference sequence). CDR3 DNA: TGTGCCAGTAGTATTGATGGCAGGGAGTACAGCAATCAGCCCCAGCATTTT. Translated: CASSIDGREYSNQPQHF.

CDR3 DNA sequence: TGTGCCAGCAGCCCTCCCGACGCGGGGGGAATCGATGAGCAGTTCTTC. Translation gives CASSPPDAGGIDEQFF. The chain joins TRBV11-3 to TRBJ2-1, with TRBD2 matching 8 bases. This CDR3 is built from 16 residues. From germline, CDR1 is SGHNT and CDR2 YENEEA. With 5 bases clipped from V and 8 bases from J, the junction kept 14 bases outside the gene matches. Complete variable domain (other parts from reference TRBV11-3 and TRBJ2-1): EAGVVQSPRYKIIEKKQPVAFWCNPISGHNTLYWYLQNLGQGPELLIRYENEEAVDDSQLPKDRFSAERLKGVDSTLKIQPAELGDSAVYLCASSPPDAGGIDEQFFGPGTRLTVL.

The chain joins TRBV28 to TRBJ1-5, with D unresolved. The length of the CDR3 is 14 residues. Germline V CDR1 and CDR2: MDHEN, SYDVKM. Trimming removed 2 bases at V and 0 bases at J, with 5 bases between. CDR3 nucleotide sequence: TGTGCCAGCAGTTTAGATGTTAGCAATCAGCCCCAGCATTTT. Translating it yields CASSLDVSNQPQHF.